Below, one T cell receptor beta chain is given with its context. Its antigen is unidentified. Division of CD4+ cells produced a CD45RA+ naive subset and a CD45RA-negative memory subset. The data stem from a study of shared clonotypes between healthy human individuals. General study findings and limits: Rarefaction indicated that sorted-subset sequencing remained incomplete although depth was large. Generally, naive subsets came out with larger estimated richness than memory subsets.

Clones were read by immunoSEQ multiplex PCR, and TCRdb kept only the in-frame ones, dropping some. The sample shows 850,000 to 1,200,000 clones, 65% to 80% of them seen only once. The sample comprised memory CD4+ T cells sorted from blood. The subset: CD45RA-negative fraction. This receptor was obtained from a man in his late teens or twenties in good health.

The CDR3 DNA sequence: TGTGCCAGCAGCCCTATCCCTAATGAAAAACTGTTTTTT. Its translation: CASSPIPNEKLFF. The chain recombines TRBV9 with TRBJ1-4, with no clear D. The V gene lost 4 bases and the J gene lost 3 bases, with 7 bases spanning the gap. Per germline, CDR1 SGDLS and CDR2 YYNGEE. The CDR3 consists of 13 residues.